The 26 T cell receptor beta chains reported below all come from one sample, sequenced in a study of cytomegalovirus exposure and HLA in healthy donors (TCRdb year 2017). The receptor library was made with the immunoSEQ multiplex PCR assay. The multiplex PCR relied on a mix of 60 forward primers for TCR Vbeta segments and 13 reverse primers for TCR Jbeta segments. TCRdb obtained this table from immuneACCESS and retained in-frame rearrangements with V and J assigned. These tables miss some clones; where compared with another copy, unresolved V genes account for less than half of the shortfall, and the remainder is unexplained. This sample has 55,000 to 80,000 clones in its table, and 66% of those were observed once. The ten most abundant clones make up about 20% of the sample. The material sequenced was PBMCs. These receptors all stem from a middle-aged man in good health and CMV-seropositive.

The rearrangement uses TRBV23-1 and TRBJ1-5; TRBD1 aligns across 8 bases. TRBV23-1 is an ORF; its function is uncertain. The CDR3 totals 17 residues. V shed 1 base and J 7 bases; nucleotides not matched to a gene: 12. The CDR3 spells CASSQLGVRGLEQPQHF. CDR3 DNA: TGCGCCAGCAGTCAATTAGGAGTCAGGGGGCTGGAACAGCCCCAGCATTTT.

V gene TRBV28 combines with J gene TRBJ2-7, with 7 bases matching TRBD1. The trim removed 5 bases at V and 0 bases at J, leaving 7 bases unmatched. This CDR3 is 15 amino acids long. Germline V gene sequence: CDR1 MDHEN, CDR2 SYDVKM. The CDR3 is CASSTSGTASYEQYF. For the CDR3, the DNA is TGTGCCAGCAGTACATCCGGGACAGCCTCCTACGAGCAGTACTTC.

The CDR3 DNA follows: TGCGCCAGCAGTGCGCAGGGTATGACCGGGGAGCTGTTTTTT. Translating gives CASSAQGMTGELFF. The genes are TRBV4-1 and TRBJ2-2; tentative D call: TRBD1 (5 bases). Trimming cost V 6 bases and J 5 bases, with 13 bases left between them. The CDR3 length is 14 residues. Germline assignment: CDR1 MGHRA and CDR2 YSYEKL.

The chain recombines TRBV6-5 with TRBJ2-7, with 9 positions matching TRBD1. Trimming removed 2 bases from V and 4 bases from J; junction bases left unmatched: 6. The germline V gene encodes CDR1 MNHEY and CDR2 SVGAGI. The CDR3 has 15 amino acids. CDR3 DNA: TGTGCCAGCAGTTACGAGGGACAGGGAGCTTACGAGCAGTACTTC. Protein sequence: CASSYEGQGAYEQYF.

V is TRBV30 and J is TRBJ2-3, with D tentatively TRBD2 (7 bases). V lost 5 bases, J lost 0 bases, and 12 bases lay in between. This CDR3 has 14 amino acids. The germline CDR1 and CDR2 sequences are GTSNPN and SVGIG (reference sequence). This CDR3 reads CAWQGRASTDTQYF. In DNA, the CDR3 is TGTGCCTGGCAGGGGAGGGCTAGCACAGATACGCAGTATTTT.

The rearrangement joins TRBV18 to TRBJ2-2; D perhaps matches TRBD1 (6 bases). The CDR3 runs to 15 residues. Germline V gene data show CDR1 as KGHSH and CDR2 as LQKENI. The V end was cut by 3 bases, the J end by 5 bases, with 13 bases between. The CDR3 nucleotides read TGTGCCAGCTCACCGGGGGCGGGCCAAACCGGGGAGCTGTTTTTT. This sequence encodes CASSPGAGQTGELFF.

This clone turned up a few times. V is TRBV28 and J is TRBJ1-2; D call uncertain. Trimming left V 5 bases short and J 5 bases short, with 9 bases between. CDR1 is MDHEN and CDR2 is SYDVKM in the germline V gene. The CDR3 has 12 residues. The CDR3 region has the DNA TGTGCCAGCAGTCCAGTAGCTTATGGCTACACCTTC. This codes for CASSPVAYGYTF.

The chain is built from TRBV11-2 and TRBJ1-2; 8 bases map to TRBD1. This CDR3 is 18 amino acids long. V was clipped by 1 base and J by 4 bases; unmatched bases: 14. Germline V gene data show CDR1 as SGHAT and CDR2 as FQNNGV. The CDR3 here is CASSLAPGGPSPIYGYTF. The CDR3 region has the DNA TGTGCCAGCAGCTTAGCTCCAGGGGGCCCCTCGCCCATCTATGGCTACACCTTC.

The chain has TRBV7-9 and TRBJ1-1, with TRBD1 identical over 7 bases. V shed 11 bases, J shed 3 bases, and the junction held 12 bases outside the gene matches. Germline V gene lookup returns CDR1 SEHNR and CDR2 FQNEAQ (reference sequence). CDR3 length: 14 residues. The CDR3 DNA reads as TGTGCCTTCGGGAGGGGGCAGGGGGACACTGAAGCTTTCTTT. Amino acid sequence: CAFGRGQGDTEAFF.

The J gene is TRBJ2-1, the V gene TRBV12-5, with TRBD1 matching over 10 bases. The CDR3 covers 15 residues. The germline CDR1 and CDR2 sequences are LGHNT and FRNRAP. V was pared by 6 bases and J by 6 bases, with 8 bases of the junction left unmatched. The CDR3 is CASGRGTGDPNEQFF. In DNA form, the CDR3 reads TGTGCTAGTGGCCGAGGGACAGGGGATCCCAATGAGCAGTTCTTC.

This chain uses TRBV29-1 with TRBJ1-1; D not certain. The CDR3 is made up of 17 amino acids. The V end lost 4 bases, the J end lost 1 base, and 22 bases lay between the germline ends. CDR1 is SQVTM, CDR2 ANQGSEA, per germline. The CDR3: CSVVGIWNSVGNTEAFF. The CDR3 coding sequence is TGCAGCGTTGTGGGTATTTGGAATAGCGTTGGGAACACTGAAGCTTTCTTT.

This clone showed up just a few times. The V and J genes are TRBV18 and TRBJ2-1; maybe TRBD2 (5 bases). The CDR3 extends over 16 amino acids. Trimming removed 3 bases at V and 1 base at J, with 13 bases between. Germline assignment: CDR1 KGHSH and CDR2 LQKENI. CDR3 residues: CASSPYLAGSYNEQFF. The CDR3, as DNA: TGTGCCAGCTCACCTTATTTGGCGGGTTCCTACAATGAGCAGTTCTTC.

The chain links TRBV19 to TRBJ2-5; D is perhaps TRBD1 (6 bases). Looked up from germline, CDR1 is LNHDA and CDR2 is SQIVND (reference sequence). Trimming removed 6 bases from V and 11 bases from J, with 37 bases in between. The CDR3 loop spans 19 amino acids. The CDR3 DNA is TGTGCCAGTAGCCCAGGACAGCCCTTTTCTAACCCCGCAAAGGATGATCAGTACTTC. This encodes CASSPGQPFSNPAKDDQYF.

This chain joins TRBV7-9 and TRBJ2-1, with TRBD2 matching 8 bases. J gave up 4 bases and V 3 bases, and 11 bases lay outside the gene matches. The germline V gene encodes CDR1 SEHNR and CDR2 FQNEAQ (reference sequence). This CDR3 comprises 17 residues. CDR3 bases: TGTGCCAGCAGCTTCCGGGCCCCCGGGAGGGGATACAATGAGCAGTTCTTC. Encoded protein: CASSFRAPGRGYNEQFF.

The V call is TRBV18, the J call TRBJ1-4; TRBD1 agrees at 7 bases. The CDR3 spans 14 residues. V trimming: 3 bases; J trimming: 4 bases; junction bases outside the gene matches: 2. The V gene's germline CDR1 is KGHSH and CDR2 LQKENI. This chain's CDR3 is CASSPRDSNEKLFF. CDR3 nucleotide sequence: TGTGCCAGCTCACCCCGGGACAGTAATGAAAAACTGTTTTTT.

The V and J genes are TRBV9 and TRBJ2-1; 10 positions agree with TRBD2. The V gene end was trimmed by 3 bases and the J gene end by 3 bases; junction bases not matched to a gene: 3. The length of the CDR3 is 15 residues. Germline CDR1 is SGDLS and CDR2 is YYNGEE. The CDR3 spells CASSALAGGYNEQFF. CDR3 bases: TGTGCCAGCAGCGCCTTAGCGGGGGGCTACAATGAGCAGTTCTTC.

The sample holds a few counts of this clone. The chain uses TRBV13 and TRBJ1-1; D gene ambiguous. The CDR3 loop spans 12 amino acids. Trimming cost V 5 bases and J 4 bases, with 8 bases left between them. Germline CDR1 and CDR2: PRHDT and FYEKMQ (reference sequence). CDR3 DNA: TGTGCCAGCAGCCCCGGTGGCACTGAAGCTTTCTTT. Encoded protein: CASSPGGTEAFF.

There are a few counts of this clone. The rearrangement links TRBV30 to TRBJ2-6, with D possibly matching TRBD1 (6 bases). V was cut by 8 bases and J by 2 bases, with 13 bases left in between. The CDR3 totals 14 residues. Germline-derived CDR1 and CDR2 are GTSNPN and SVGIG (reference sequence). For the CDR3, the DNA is TGTGCCCGGCAACAGGGAACTGGGGCCAACGTCCTGACTTTC. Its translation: CARQQGTGANVLTF.

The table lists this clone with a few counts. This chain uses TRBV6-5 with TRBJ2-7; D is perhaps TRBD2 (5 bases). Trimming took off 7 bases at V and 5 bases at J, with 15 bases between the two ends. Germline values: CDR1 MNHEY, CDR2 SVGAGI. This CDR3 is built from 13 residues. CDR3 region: CASIHRAGDEQYF. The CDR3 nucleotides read TGTGCCAGCATTCATCGGGCCGGGGACGAGCAGTACTTC.

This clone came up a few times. In DNA form, the CDR3 reads TGTGCCAGTAGTATACTCGGGGATAACTATGGCTACACCTTC. Residues: CASSILGDNYGYTF. The V and J genes are TRBV19 and TRBJ1-2; D is undetermined. CDR3 length: 14 amino acids. Per the germline V gene, CDR1 is LNHDA and CDR2 is SQIVND (reference sequence). Trimming stripped 2 bases from V and 1 base from J, with 8 bases between.

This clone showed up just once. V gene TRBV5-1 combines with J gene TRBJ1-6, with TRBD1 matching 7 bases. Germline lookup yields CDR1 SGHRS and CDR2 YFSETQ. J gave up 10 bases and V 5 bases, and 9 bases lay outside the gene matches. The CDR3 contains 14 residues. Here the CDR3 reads CASSPGQAGSPLHF. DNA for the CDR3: TGCGCCAGCAGTCCCGGACAGGCTGGGTCACCCCTCCACTTT.

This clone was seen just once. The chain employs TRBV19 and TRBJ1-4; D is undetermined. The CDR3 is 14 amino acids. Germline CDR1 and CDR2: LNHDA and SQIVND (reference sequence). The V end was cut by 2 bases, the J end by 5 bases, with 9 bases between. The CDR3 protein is CASSIYRENEKLFF. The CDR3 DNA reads TGTGCCAGTAGTATATACAGAGAGAATGAAAAACTGTTTTTT.

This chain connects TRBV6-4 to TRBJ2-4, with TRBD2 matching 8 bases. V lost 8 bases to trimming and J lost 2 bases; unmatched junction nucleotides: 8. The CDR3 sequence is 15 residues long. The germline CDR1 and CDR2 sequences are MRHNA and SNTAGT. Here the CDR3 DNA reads TGTGCCAGCCCGAGACTAGCGAGCCCCAAAAACATTCAGTACTTC. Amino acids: CASPRLASPKNIQYF.

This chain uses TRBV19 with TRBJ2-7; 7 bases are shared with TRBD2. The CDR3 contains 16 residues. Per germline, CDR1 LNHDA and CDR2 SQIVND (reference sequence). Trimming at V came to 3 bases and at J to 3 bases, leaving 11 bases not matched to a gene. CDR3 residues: CASSMERGGSGYEQYF. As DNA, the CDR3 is TGTGCCAGTAGTATGGAGCGGGGAGGCTCCGGCTACGAGCAGTACTTC.

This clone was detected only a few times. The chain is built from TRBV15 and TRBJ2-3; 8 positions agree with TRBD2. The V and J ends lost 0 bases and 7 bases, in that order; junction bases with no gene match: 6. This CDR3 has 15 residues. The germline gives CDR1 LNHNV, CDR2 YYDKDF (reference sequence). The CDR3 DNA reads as TGTGCCACCAGCAGAGATCCAGCGGGGGTAAATACGCAGTATTTT. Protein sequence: CATSRDPAGVNTQYF.

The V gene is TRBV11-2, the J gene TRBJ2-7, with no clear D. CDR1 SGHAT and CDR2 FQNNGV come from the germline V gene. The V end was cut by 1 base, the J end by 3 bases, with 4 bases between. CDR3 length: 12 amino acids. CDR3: CASSLGSYEQYF. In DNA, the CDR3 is TGTGCCAGCAGCTTAGGGAGCTACGAGCAGTACTTC.